This paragraph reports one T cell receptor beta chain. The data were obtained in a study of patients and donors after allogeneic stem cell transplantation. TCRdb independently ran MiXCR on the RT-PCR reads; one entry per CDR3 protein. Of about 960,000 distinct CDR3 sequences listed, more than 15% were seen once; the top ten hold roughly 6.4%. The germline V and J ends were trimmed by 0 bases and 0 bases, with 15 bases remaining between them. The germline CDR1 and CDR2 sequences are LGHNA and YSLEER. This CDR3 spans 19 amino acids. The V call is TRBV4-3, the J call TRBJ1-6; TRBD1 is a possible D gene (5 bases). Sample: blood, either unsorted or a sorted T cell fraction (not recorded which). This TCR came from a human donor who was either an allogeneic HSCT recipient or a stem cell or donor lymphocyte infusion donor (not recorded which). It is not recorded whose cells these are; they may come from a transplant donor. Written as DNA, the CDR3 is TGCGCCAGCAGCCAAGAACGACAGCTTCATAGCTCCTATAATTCACCCCTCCACTTT. Amino acids: CASSQERQLHSSYNSPLHF.